This TCR beta chain was captured in a study of blood T cell repertoires in COVID-19. Turning to the study itself: Spain, Italy and the United States supplied samples that represented acute and convalescent COVID-19. The cDNA or gDNA used as material had been derived from T cells, B-cell-depleted T cells, or PBMCs.

Trimming left V 4 bases short and J 6 bases short, with 9 bases between. The V gene's germline CDR1 is LNHDA and CDR2 SQIVND (reference sequence). The CDR3 totals 12 residues. Methods used by the authors: Estimated nucleated cell counts came from reference gene primer amplification. TCRdb's copy holds only in-frame clones and misses some; the assay was immunoSEQ multiplex PCR. V and J calls and clone size are as listed in that table; D and trimming were resolved from the DNA. The repertoire consists of 280,000 or so clones, with under 90% occurring once and the leading ten covering over 9%. This TCR was recovered from a woman in her forties or fifties who had recovered from COVID-19. The material sequenced was peripheral blood. The gene calls are TRBV19 and TRBJ1-2; TRBD1 might be the D (5 bases). This CDR3 reads CASSTGRHGYTF. The CDR3, as DNA: TGTGCCAGTAGTACAGGGCGGCATGGCTACACCTTC.